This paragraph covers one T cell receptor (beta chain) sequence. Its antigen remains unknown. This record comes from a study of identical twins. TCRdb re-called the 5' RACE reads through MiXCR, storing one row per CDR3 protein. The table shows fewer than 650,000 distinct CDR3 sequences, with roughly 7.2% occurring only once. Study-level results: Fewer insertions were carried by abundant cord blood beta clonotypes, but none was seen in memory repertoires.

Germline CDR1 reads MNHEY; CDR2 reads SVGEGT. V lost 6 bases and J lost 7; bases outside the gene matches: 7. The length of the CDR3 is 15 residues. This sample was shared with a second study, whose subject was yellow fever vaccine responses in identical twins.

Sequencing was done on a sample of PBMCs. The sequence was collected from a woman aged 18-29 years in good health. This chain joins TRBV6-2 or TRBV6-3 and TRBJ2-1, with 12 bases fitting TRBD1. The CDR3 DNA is TGTGCCAGCAGCGGGGACAGGGGGCAGTGGAATGAGCAGTTCTTC. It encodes CASSGDRGQWNEQFF.